A selection of T cell receptor beta chains follows, all from one sample in a study of T-cell reconstitution after alpha-beta-depleted transplantation in children. TCRdb reanalysed the PCR reads using MiXCR and keeps one entry per CDR3 protein. The sample records some 220,000 distinct CDR3 sequences, about 11% being singletons. Source: PBMCs, taken before TCRalphabeta/CD19-depleted stem cell transplant. These receptors all come from a child younger than two with acute myeloid leukemia, due to receive a stem cell transplant. Each CDR3 is given with its conserved first and last residue. The order of the fields is J gene, clone size, D gene, V gene, CDR3 protein, CDR3 DNA. D genes are given only for firm matches. Size is omitted from some rows. Given values are once, few, many or a class for expanded clones.

>TRBJ2-4|many|TRBD1|TRBV7-2
CASSLGQGINIQYF
TGTGCCAGCAGCCTAGGACAGGGGATCAACATTCAGTACTTC
>TRBJ2-7|many|TRBD2|TRBV20-1
CSARTSGYEQYF
TGCAGTGCTAGGACTAGCGGCTACGAGCAGTACTTC
>TRBJ1-1|NA|TRBD1|TRBV6-2/TRBV6-3
CARSSTGQGFTEAFF
TGTGCCAGAAGTTCTACTGGACAGGGGTTTACTGAAGCTTTCTTT
>TRBJ1-1|many|TRBD1|TRBV7-3
CASSLRQGDTEAFF
TGTGCCAGCAGCTTAAGACAGGGAGACACTGAAGCTTTCTTT
>TRBJ2-7|NA|NA|TRBV7-8
CAFRYEQYF
TGTGCCTTCCGTTACGAGCAGTACTTC
>TRBJ2-3|many|NA|TRBV15
CATSREASESDTQYF
TGTGCCACCAGCAGAGAGGCTAGCGAGTCTGATACGCAGTATTTT
>TRBJ1-3|many|TRBD1|TRBV12-3/TRBV12-4
CASSLTGGPSGNTIYF
TGTGCCAGCAGTTTAACAGGGGGCCCTTCTGGAAACACCATATATTTT
>TRBJ2-2|many|NA|TRBV6-5
CASSYSSGRRELFF
TGTGCCAGCAGTTACAGCAGTGGTAGGAGGGAGCTGTTTTTT
>TRBJ1-4|many|NA|TRBV7-2
CASSPRFGSSNEKLFF
TGTGCCAGCAGCCCAAGGTTTGGCAGCTCTAATGAAAAACTGTTTTTT
>TRBJ2-5|many|TRBD2|TRBV29-1
CSTRTSAKETQYF
TGCAGCACCAGGACTAGCGCAAAAGAGACCCAGTACTTC
>TRBJ2-3|NA|TRBD1|TRBV7-6
CASRLTGGEGTDMQYF
TGTGCCAGCAGACTGACAGGGGGCGAAGGCACAGATATGCAGTATTTT
>TRBJ1-4|many|NA|TRBV3-1
CASSQDKQSGRLFF
TGTGCCAGCAGCCAAGATAAACAAAGCGGAAGACTGTTTTTT
>TRBJ2-2|many|NA|TRBV20-1
CSARRQGNGELFF
TGCAGTGCTAGAAGGCAGGGGAACGGGGAGCTGTTTTTT
>TRBJ2-3|few|TRBD2|TRBV7-2
CASSFTSGLRGTDTQYF
TGTGCCAGCAGCTTTACTAGCGGTCTAAGGGGCACAGATACGCAGTATTTT
>TRBJ1-2|NA|NA|TRBV29-1
CSVRQEANYGYTF
TGCAGCGTTCGACAGGAAGCTAACTATGGCTACACCTTC
>TRBJ2-7|many|TRBD1|TRBV18
CASSPPGLQGAYEQYF
TGTGCCAGCTCACCACCCGGTTTACAGGGGGCCTACGAGCAGTACTTC
>TRBJ2-5|few|TRBD1|TRBV12-3/TRBV12-4
CASSLASRTGQETQYF
TGTGCCAGCAGTCTCGCCTCAAGGACAGGACAAGAGACCCAGTACTTC
>TRBJ2-2|many|TRBD2|TRBV7-2
CASSPRTSGSGGELFF
TGTGCCAGCAGCCCCCGGACTAGCGGGAGCGGCGGGGAGCTGTTTTTT
>TRBJ2-1|few|NA|TRBV6-2/TRBV6-3
CASSWRTYNEQFF
TGTGCCAGCAGTTGGAGAACGTACAATGAGCAGTTCTTC
>TRBJ1-1|few|NA|TRBV25-1
CASSESSRGEAFF
TGTGCCAGCAGTGAATCTTCTCGGGGCGAAGCTTTCTTT
>TRBJ2-3|many|TRBD1|TRBV9
CASSVSGGGDTQYF
TGTGCCAGCAGCGTATCAGGGGGCGGAGATACGCAGTATTTT
>TRBJ2-5|NA|TRBD1|TRBV11-3
CASSLGATGGQETQYF
TGTGCCAGCAGCTTGGGGGCGACAGGGGGCCAAGAGACCCAGTACTTC
>TRBJ2-7|many|TRBD1|TRBV2
CASSVPDRGRETYEQYF
TGTGCCAGCAGTGTCCCCGACAGGGGGCGAGAAACCTACGAGCAGTACTTC
>TRBJ1-1|NA|NA|TRBV5-1
CASSSRTDYTEAFF
TGCGCCAGCAGCTCTCGGACAGACTACACTGAAGCTTTCTTT
>TRBJ2-3|many|NA|TRBV20-1
CSASGTDTQYF
TGCAGTGCTAGCGGCACAGATACGCAGTATTTT
>TRBJ2-1|many|NA|TRBV10-3
CAISEVVRGNEQFF
TGTGCCATCAGTGAAGTAGTTAGGGGCAATGAGCAGTTCTTC
>TRBJ2-2|medium-sized|TRBD2|TRBV12-3/TRBV12-4
CASGTSGRETGELFF
TGTGCCAGCGGTACTAGCGGGAGAGAAACCGGGGAGCTGTTTTTT
>TRBJ1-1|many|NA|TRBV19
CASSIPQGSAFF
TGTGCCAGTAGTATACCGCAGGGATCGGCTTTCTTT
>TRBJ2-1|many|NA|TRBV24-1
CATSDLRLGLGAQFF
TGTGCCACCAGTGATTTGCGGCTGGGCCTCGGTGCGCAGTTCTTC
>TRBJ2-7|many|TRBD2|TRBV5-1
CASSLVGLAGAYEQYF
TGCGCCAGCAGCTTGGTCGGACTAGCGGGGGCCTACGAGCAGTACTTC
>TRBJ2-7|many|NA|TRBV5-1
CASSYEGAANYEQYF
TGCGCCAGCAGCTATGAAGGGGCAGCAAACTACGAGCAGTACTTC
>TRBJ2-1|many|TRBD2|TRBV7-2
CASSSLSGGPGNEQFF
TGTGCCAGCAGCTCCCTCAGCGGGGGCCCGGGTAATGAGCAGTTCTTC
>TRBJ2-3|many|NA|TRBV24-1
CATSESTAVADTQYF
TGTGCCACCAGTGAATCGACCGCGGTTGCAGATACGCAGTATTTT
>TRBJ2-7|many|TRBD2|TRBV20-1
CSAMTSGRNEQYF
TGCAGTGCTATGACTAGCGGGAGGAACGAGCAGTACTTC
>TRBJ2-6|many|NA|TRBV5-1
CASSLVAASSGANVLTF
TGCGCCAGCAGCTTGGTCGCAGCAAGCTCTGGGGCCAACGTCCTGACTTTC
>TRBJ1-2|many|NA|TRBV28
CASSSSLGTFDYGYTF
TGTGCCAGCAGTTCGAGCCTCGGGACTTTCGACTATGGCTACACCTTC
>TRBJ2-2|many|NA|TRBV12-3/TRBV12-4
CASSLRQTTGELFF
TGTGCCAGCAGCCTGAGACAGACCACCGGGGAGCTGTTTTTT
>TRBJ2-6|many|TRBD1|TRBV12-3/TRBV12-4
CASSLDRDSSGANVLTF
TGTGCCAGCAGCTTGGACAGGGATAGCTCTGGGGCCAACGTCCTGACTTTC
>TRBJ1-2|many|NA|TRBV6-5
CASQFRGSNYGYTF
TGTGCCAGCCAGTTTCGGGGTTCTAACTATGGCTACACCTTC
>TRBJ2-3|many|TRBD2|TRBV4-2
CASSQEEGLASTDTQYF
TGTGCCAGCAGCCAAGAAGAGGGACTAGCGTCCACAGATACGCAGTATTTT
>TRBJ1-4|many|NA|TRBV10-3
CAIRQGRATNEKLFF
TGTGCCATCAGACAGGGCCGAGCAACTAATGAAAAACTGTTTTTT
>TRBJ2-1|many|NA|TRBV5-1
CASSTYYYNEQFF
TGCGCCAGCAGCACTTACTACTACAATGAGCAGTTCTTC
>TRBJ2-1|NA|NA|TRBV6-2/TRBV6-3
CASSYYLAEDNEQFF
TGTGCCAGCAGTTACTACCTAGCAGAAGACAATGAGCAGTTCTTC
>TRBJ2-1|many|NA|TRBV20-1
CSARTRRGPYNEQFF
TGCAGTGCTAGGACCCGGCGGGGGCCCTACAATGAGCAGTTCTTC
>TRBJ1-4|many|TRBD1|TRBV5-1
CASSSGTGSEKLFF
TGCGCCAGCAGCTCCGGGACAGGCAGTGAAAAACTGTTTTTT
>TRBJ2-7|many|NA|TRBV4-2
CASSQDEGSRAYEQYF
TGTGCCAGCAGCCAAGATGAGGGGTCCAGGGCCTACGAGCAGTACTTC
>TRBJ1-2|many|NA|TRBV20-1
CSAYSPRIYGYTF
TGCAGTGCTTACAGCCCTCGGATCTATGGCTACACCTTC
>TRBJ2-3|many|NA|TRBV25-1
CASSVFSTDTQYF
TGTGCCAGCAGTGTTTTCAGCACAGATACGCAGTATTTT
>TRBJ2-1|many|NA|TRBV7-9
CASVPSGRTYNEQFF
TGTGCCAGCGTCCCGAGCGGACGAACTTACAATGAGCAGTTCTTC
>TRBJ2-2|many|TRBD1|TRBV24-1
CATSAGTGKAYSTGELFF
TGTGCCACCAGTGCCGGGACAGGGAAGGCCTATTCCACCGGGGAGCTGTTTTTT
>TRBJ1-1|many|TRBD1|TRBV12-3/TRBV12-4
CASSLQGVGTEAFF
TGTGCCAGCAGTTTGCAGGGGGTGGGGACTGAAGCTTTCTTT
>TRBJ2-5|NA|NA|TRBV12-3/TRBV12-4
CASSLTPQGTQYF
TGTGCCAGCAGTTTAACTCCACAGGGGACCCAGTACTTC
>TRBJ2-1|many|TRBD1|TRBV5-4
CASSLGQGRTYNEQFF
TGTGCCAGCAGCTTGGGACAGGGGAGGACCTACAATGAGCAGTTCTTC
>TRBJ2-5|few|NA|TRBV5-1
CASSVPIGGESETQYF
TGCGCCAGCAGCGTACCCATAGGAGGGGAGTCGGAGACCCAGTACTTC
>TRBJ2-7|many|NA|TRBV20-1
CSARGRSYEQYF
TGCAGTGCTAGAGGCCGGAGCTACGAGCAGTACTTC
>TRBJ1-3|many|NA|TRBV9
CASSVSGQGSGNTIYF
TGTGCCAGCAGCGTAAGCGGTCAGGGATCTGGAAACACCATATATTTT
>TRBJ1-5|many|NA|TRBV10-3
CAISESSSTGRTAHQPQHF
TGTGCCATCAGTGAGTCGTCGAGTACAGGAAGAACCGCACATCAGCCCCAGCATTTT
>TRBJ2-1|many|TRBD2|TRBV6-2/TRBV6-3
CASSWDLAGVAKADEQFF
TGTGCCAGCAGTTGGGATTTAGCGGGAGTAGCGAAGGCGGATGAGCAGTTCTTC